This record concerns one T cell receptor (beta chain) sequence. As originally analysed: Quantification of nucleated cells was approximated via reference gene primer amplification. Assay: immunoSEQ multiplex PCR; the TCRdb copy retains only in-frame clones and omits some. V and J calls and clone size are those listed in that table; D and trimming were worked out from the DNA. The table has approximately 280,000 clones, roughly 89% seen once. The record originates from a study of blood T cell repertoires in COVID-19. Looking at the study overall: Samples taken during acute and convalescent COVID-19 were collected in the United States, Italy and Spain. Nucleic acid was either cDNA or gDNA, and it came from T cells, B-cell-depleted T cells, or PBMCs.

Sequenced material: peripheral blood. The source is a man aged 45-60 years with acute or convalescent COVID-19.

CDR3 nucleotide sequence: TGTGCCAGCAGCCGACTAGCGGGGGACGGCGGGGAGCTGTTTTTT. As protein: CASSRLAGDGGELFF. The chain has TRBV3-1 (or the pseudogene TRBV3-2) and TRBJ2-2, with TRBD2 matching over 12 bases. Trimming removed 4 bases from V and 7 bases from J; junction bases left unmatched: 4. The CDR3 has 15 residues. Germline V lookup: CDR1 LGHDT, CDR2 YNNKEL (reference sequence).